This T cell receptor beta chain was recovered during a study of blood T cell repertoires in COVID-19. After removal of 8 bases from V and 2 bases from J, the junction contained 15 bases not matched to a gene. Germline V gene lookup returns CDR1 MNHEY and CDR2 SMNVEV (reference sequence). CDR3 size: 16 residues. The assay was immunoSEQ multiplex PCR, and TCRdb's table has in-frame clones only and misses some. The data show 430,000 or so clones, nearly 90% seen once. The source of this sequence is a young woman who had been exposed to COVID-19. This chain links TRBV27 with TRBJ2-7; 7 bases map to TRBD1. Material for sequencing was PBMCs or T cells enriched from blood (not recorded which). The DNA for the CDR3 is TGTGCCAGCGGGGTACGAACAGGGGTGGGAACCTACGAGCAGTACTTC. Its protein product is CASGVRTGVGTYEQYF.